The entry that follows covers one T cell receptor beta chain sequence. Amplification used 60 Vbeta primers and 13 Jbeta primers. Sequencing was performed with immunoSEQ multiplex PCR; in TCRdb, only in-frame clones are kept and a portion is missing. The sample holds 220,000 or so clones, around 73% seen once. This CDR3 has 16 residues. V shed 3 bases and J shed 6 bases, with 21 bases lying between them. Germline loops: CDR1 SGDLS, CDR2 YYNGEE. This entry is derived from a study of cytomegalovirus exposure and HLA in healthy donors. Overall study: Roughly 86 million unique TCRs from HLA-typed donors made up an early data release. Among the roughly 430 genotyped donors, 70% to 85% were placed in the Caucasian-associated ancestry cluster.

Material: PBMCs. This receptor was obtained from a male donor in good health and CMV-seronegative. The chain carries TRBV9 and TRBJ1-2; D might be TRBD1 (6 bases). CDR3 sequence reads: CASSAPRLGGTNGYTF. In nucleotides, the CDR3 is TGTGCCAGCAGCGCCCCAAGGCTAGGGGGGACTAATGGCTACACCTTC.